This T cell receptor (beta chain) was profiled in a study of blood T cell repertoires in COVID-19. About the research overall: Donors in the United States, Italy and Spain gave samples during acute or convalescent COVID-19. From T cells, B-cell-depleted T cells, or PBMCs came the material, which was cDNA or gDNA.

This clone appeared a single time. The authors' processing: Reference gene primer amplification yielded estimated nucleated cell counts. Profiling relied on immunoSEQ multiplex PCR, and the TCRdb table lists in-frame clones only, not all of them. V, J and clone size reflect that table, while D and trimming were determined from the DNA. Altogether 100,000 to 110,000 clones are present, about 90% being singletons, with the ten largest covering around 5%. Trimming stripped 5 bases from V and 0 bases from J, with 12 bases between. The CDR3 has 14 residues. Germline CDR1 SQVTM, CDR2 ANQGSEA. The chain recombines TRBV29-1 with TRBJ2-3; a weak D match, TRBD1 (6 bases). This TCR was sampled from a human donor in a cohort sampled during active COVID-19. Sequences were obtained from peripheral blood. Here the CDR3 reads CSVRTDTSTDTQYF. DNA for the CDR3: TGCAGCGTTAGGACAGACACTAGCACAGATACGCAGTATTTT.